The TCR beta chain under discussion was sequenced for a study of Graves' ophthalmopathy and Graves' hyperthyroidism. Findings and caveats of the study: Prediction of ophthalmopathy progression reached 70.59% sensitivity and 72% to 75% specificity.

This clonotype occurred many times. Its antigen is undetermined. Scientists amplified the TCR beta CDR3 regions from RNA transcripts. Second-round multiplex PCR came after a first-round RT-PCR that employed HTBI primers. TCRdb independently ran MiXCR on the multiplex PCR reads; one entry per CDR3 protein. The sample records about 700,000 distinct CDR3 sequences, approximately 40% being singletons. V lost 6 bases and J 7 bases, leaving 17 bases between the germline ends. The CDR3 has 15 residues. Germline CDR1 SGDLS, CDR2 YYNGEE. The source material was peripheral blood. The origin of this receptor is an adult man with Graves' ophthalmopathy. J is TRBJ1-6 and V is TRBV9; D unclear. In DNA, the CDR3 is TGTGCCAGCACGACGTGGAGGCTTTCGAATTCACCCCTCCACTTT. This translates into CASTTWRLSNSPLHF.